This is a list of T cell receptor beta chains from one sample in a study of T-cell memory formation after mild COVID-19. MiXCR was run by TCRdb on the 5' RACE reads, yielding one entry per CDR3 protein. Of roughly 400,000 distinct CDR3 sequences in the sample, 15% to 20% were seen once. The specimen was PBMCs or a T cell subset sorted from them (not recorded which). Receptors originate from a man younger than 35 who had mild COVID-19 (a few samples of this study predate the infection). Cell type and time point are not known. CDR3s include the opening cysteine and the closing phenylalanine or tryptophan. D genes are given only for firm matches. Part of the rows lack a size; the others show once, few, many or a class for expanded clones.

j_gene: TRBJ1-1; v_gene: TRBV6-2/TRBV6-3; abundance: .; len: 11; d_gene: .; CDR3aa: CASNGGTEAFF; CDR3nt: TGTGCCAGCAACGGGGGCACTGAAGCTTTCTTT
j_gene: TRBJ2-2; v_gene: TRBV12-3/TRBV12-4; abundance: .; len: 14; d_gene: .; CDR3aa: CASSLFRVTGELFF; CDR3nt: TGTGCCAGCAGTTTATTTAGGGTCACCGGGGAGCTGTTTTTT
j_gene: TRBJ2-3; v_gene: TRBV15; abundance: few; len: 16; d_gene: .; CDR3aa: CATSRDRGTNTDTQYF; CDR3nt: TGTGCCACCAGCAGAGATCGGGGGACCAACACAGATACGCAGTATTTT
j_gene: TRBJ2-1; v_gene: TRBV11-2; abundance: many; len: 15; d_gene: TRBD2; CDR3aa: CASSLRSGDYNEQFF; CDR3nt: TGTGCCAGCAGCTTACGTAGCGGGGATTACAATGAGCAGTTCTTC
j_gene: TRBJ2-2; v_gene: TRBV7-9; abundance: few; len: 17; d_gene: .; CDR3aa: CASAHLPSRSYTGELFF; CDR3nt: TGTGCCAGCGCTCACCTCCCCAGTCGGAGCTACACCGGGGAGCTGTTTTTT
j_gene: TRBJ2-5; v_gene: TRBV11-2; abundance: .; len: 17; d_gene: .; CDR3aa: CASSLYFSAGFQETQYF; CDR3nt: TGTGCCAGCAGCTTATATTTTAGCGCGGGGTTTCAAGAGACCCAGTACTTC
j_gene: TRBJ1-2; v_gene: TRBV7-8; abundance: .; len: 15; d_gene: .; CDR3aa: CASSSLFTEGYGYTF; CDR3nt: TGTGCCAGCAGCTCGCTTTTTACTGAGGGCTATGGCTACACCTTC
j_gene: TRBJ2-7; v_gene: TRBV11-2; abundance: .; len: 14; d_gene: .; CDR3aa: CASSPQATTYEQYF; CDR3nt: TGTGCCAGCAGCCCCCAGGCGACAACCTACGAGCAGTACTTC
j_gene: TRBJ2-7; v_gene: TRBV7-8; abundance: few; len: 16; d_gene: TRBD2; CDR3aa: CASTTGLAGASYEQYF; CDR3nt: TGTGCCAGCACCACCGGACTAGCGGGGGCCTCCTACGAGCAGTACTTC
j_gene: TRBJ1-4; v_gene: TRBV7-9; abundance: .; len: 13; d_gene: .; CDR3aa: CASSLPLNEKLFF; CDR3nt: TGTGCCAGCAGCTTACCACTAAATGAAAAACTGTTTTTT
j_gene: TRBJ2-3; v_gene: TRBV5-4; abundance: few; len: 15; d_gene: TRBD2; CDR3aa: CASSGALAGTDTQYF; CDR3nt: TGTGCCAGCAGCGGAGCCCTAGCGGGGACAGATACGCAGTATTTT
j_gene: TRBJ2-5; v_gene: TRBV5-1; abundance: .; len: 19; d_gene: TRBD2; CDR3aa: CASSLGAGGAVWYQETQYF; CDR3nt: TGCGCCAGCAGCTTGGGGGCCGGGGGGGCCGTATGGTACCAAGAGACCCAGTACTTC
j_gene: TRBJ2-5; v_gene: TRBV7-2; abundance: many; len: 13; d_gene: .; CDR3aa: CASSWLAQETQYF; CDR3nt: TGTGCCAGCAGCTGGCTAGCGCAAGAGACCCAGTACTTC
j_gene: TRBJ2-3; v_gene: TRBV11-2; abundance: few; len: 15; d_gene: TRBD2; CDR3aa: CASSPSGGGGDTQYF; CDR3nt: TGTGCCAGCAGTCCAAGCGGGGGCGGAGGGGATACGCAGTATTTT
j_gene: TRBJ2-1; v_gene: TRBV7-8; abundance: .; len: 15; d_gene: TRBD1; CDR3aa: CASSRTGTGLATEFF; CDR3nt: TGTGCCAGCAGCCGTACCGGGACAGGCCTTGCTACGGAGTTCTTC
j_gene: TRBJ2-2; v_gene: TRBV12-3/TRBV12-4; abundance: few; len: 13; d_gene: .; CDR3aa: CASRPRYTGELFF; CDR3nt: TGTGCCAGCAGGCCGAGATACACCGGGGAGCTGTTTTTT
j_gene: TRBJ1-5; v_gene: TRBV7-6; abundance: .; len: 15; d_gene: .; CDR3aa: CASSLAGGEGQPQHF; CDR3nt: TGTGCCAGCAGCTTAGCGGGGGGCGAGGGTCAGCCCCAGCATTTT
j_gene: TRBJ1-2; v_gene: TRBV11-2; abundance: .; len: 17; d_gene: .; CDR3aa: CASSPRPGGAWNYGYTF; CDR3nt: TGTGCCAGCAGCCCCCGTCCGGGGGGCGCGTGGAACTATGGCTACACCTTC
j_gene: TRBJ2-5; v_gene: TRBV7-8; abundance: .; len: 15; d_gene: .; CDR3aa: CASRINSNLQETQYF; CDR3nt: TGTGCCAGCAGAATAAACAGCAACCTTCAAGAGACCCAGTACTTC
j_gene: TRBJ2-3; v_gene: TRBV6-2/TRBV6-3; abundance: few; len: 11; d_gene: .; CDR3aa: CASSDWDTQYF; CDR3nt: TGTGCCAGCAGCGATTGGGATACGCAGTATTTT
j_gene: TRBJ2-7; v_gene: TRBV4-1; abundance: .; len: 15; d_gene: .; CDR3aa: CASSQDPSHSYEQYF; CDR3nt: TGCGCCAGCAGCCAAGATCCTAGCCACTCCTACGAGCAGTACTTC
j_gene: TRBJ2-1; v_gene: TRBV11-2; abundance: .; len: 14; d_gene: .; CDR3aa: CASSYRDFYNEQFF; CDR3nt: TGTGCCAGCAGCTACCGGGACTTTTACAATGAGCAGTTCTTC
j_gene: TRBJ2-1; v_gene: TRBV7-9; abundance: few; len: 12; d_gene: .; CDR3aa: CASSVFYNEQFF; CDR3nt: TGTGCCAGCAGCGTGTTTTACAATGAGCAGTTCTTC
j_gene: TRBJ2-5; v_gene: TRBV10-3; abundance: many; len: 15; d_gene: .; CDR3aa: CAISESTRDQETQYF; CDR3nt: TGTGCCATCAGTGAGTCGACTCGGGATCAAGAGACCCAGTACTTC
j_gene: TRBJ2-3; v_gene: TRBV20-1; abundance: few; len: 12; d_gene: .; CDR3aa: CSARKATDTQYF; CDR3nt: TGCAGTGCTAGAAAGGCCACAGATACGCAGTATTTT
j_gene: TRBJ2-5; v_gene: TRBV6-5; abundance: .; len: 16; d_gene: .; CDR3aa: CASSYSRQGREETQYF; CDR3nt: TGTGCCAGCAGTTACTCGAGACAGGGGAGGGAAGAGACCCAGTACTTC
j_gene: TRBJ2-5; v_gene: TRBV15; abundance: .; len: 13; d_gene: .; CDR3aa: CATSREFEETQYF; CDR3nt: TGTGCCACCAGCAGAGAGTTTGAAGAGACCCAGTACTTC
j_gene: TRBJ2-3; v_gene: TRBV20-1; abundance: .; len: 10; d_gene: .; CDR3aa: CSARPSPQYF; CDR3nt: TGCAGTGCTAGGCCCTCGCCGCAGTATTTT
j_gene: TRBJ2-7; v_gene: TRBV12-3/TRBV12-4; abundance: .; len: 14; d_gene: .; CDR3aa: CASSLDSNSYEQYF; CDR3nt: TGTGCCAGCAGTTTGGACAGCAACTCCTACGAGCAGTACTTC
j_gene: TRBJ1-1; v_gene: TRBV7-8; abundance: .; len: 13; d_gene: TRBD1; CDR3aa: CASRSGGNTEAFF; CDR3nt: TGTGCCAGCAGGTCAGGGGGGAACACTGAAGCTTTCTTT
j_gene: TRBJ2-4; v_gene: TRBV6-6; abundance: few; len: 17; d_gene: .; CDR3aa: CASSYPPGSFAKNIQYF; CDR3nt: TGTGCCAGCAGTTACCCCCCGGGTAGCTTTGCCAAAAACATTCAGTACTTC
j_gene: TRBJ2-7; v_gene: TRBV15; abundance: few; len: 15; d_gene: TRBD1; CDR3aa: CATSTRTGGTNEQYF; CDR3nt: TGTGCCACCAGCACAAGGACAGGGGGTACGAACGAGCAGTACTTC
j_gene: TRBJ2-7; v_gene: TRBV5-1; abundance: .; len: 14; d_gene: .; CDR3aa: CASSLNVVSYEQYF; CDR3nt: TGCGCCAGCAGCTTGAATGTTGTATCCTACGAGCAGTACTTC
j_gene: TRBJ2-3; v_gene: TRBV5-1; abundance: .; len: 16; d_gene: .; CDR3aa: CASSLEQPVPPDTQYF; CDR3nt: TGCGCCAGCAGCTTGGAACAACCTGTCCCCCCAGATACGCAGTATTTT
j_gene: TRBJ2-5; v_gene: TRBV7-7; abundance: many; len: 16; d_gene: .; CDR3aa: CASSLEVQGAGETQYF; CDR3nt: TGTGCCAGCAGCTTAGAGGTGCAGGGTGCGGGTGAGACCCAGTACTTC
j_gene: TRBJ2-5; v_gene: TRBV7-6; abundance: few; len: 16; d_gene: TRBD1; CDR3aa: CASRPIRDRDRETQYF; CDR3nt: TGTGCCAGCAGGCCGATCAGGGACAGGGACAGAGAGACCCAGTACTTC
j_gene: TRBJ1-6; v_gene: TRBV27; abundance: once; len: 13; d_gene: TRBD1; CDR3aa: CASSEQGESPLHF; CDR3nt: TGTGCCAGCAGTGAACAGGGGGAGTCACCCCTCCACTTT
j_gene: TRBJ2-2; v_gene: TRBV6-1; abundance: few; len: 15; d_gene: .; CDR3aa: CASRPEWGKSGELFF; CDR3nt: TGTGCCAGCAGACCCGAGTGGGGGAAGAGCGGGGAGCTGTTTTTT
j_gene: TRBJ2-7; v_gene: TRBV6-2/TRBV6-3; abundance: .; len: 16; d_gene: .; CDR3aa: CASSYGSYRPSYEQYF; CDR3nt: TGTGCCAGCAGTTACGGGTCCTATCGACCGTCCTACGAGCAGTACTTC
j_gene: TRBJ2-7; v_gene: TRBV4-3; abundance: few; len: 17; d_gene: TRBD2; CDR3aa: CASSQRLAGDLSYEQYF; CDR3nt: TGCGCCAGCAGCCAACGACTAGCGGGGGACCTCTCCTACGAGCAGTACTTC
j_gene: TRBJ2-5; v_gene: TRBV24-1; abundance: few; len: 15; d_gene: TRBD1; CDR3aa: CATSDPGTGQETQYF; CDR3nt: TGTGCCACCAGTGACCCCGGGACAGGACAAGAGACCCAGTACTTC
j_gene: TRBJ1-2; v_gene: TRBV5-1; abundance: .; len: 15; d_gene: TRBD1; CDR3aa: CASSLRTGPNYGYTF; CDR3nt: TGCGCCAGCAGCCTTAGGACAGGACCTAACTATGGCTACACCTTC
j_gene: TRBJ2-1; v_gene: TRBV29-1; abundance: .; len: 18; d_gene: TRBD2; CDR3aa: CSVEGLAGGVLLYNEQFF; CDR3nt: TGCAGCGTTGAAGGACTAGCGGGGGGCGTATTACTATACAATGAGCAGTTCTTC
j_gene: TRBJ2-3; v_gene: TRBV5-1; abundance: .; len: 15; d_gene: TRBD2; CDR3aa: CASSRAGTSTDTQYF; CDR3nt: TGCGCCAGCAGTCGCGCCGGGACTAGCACCGATACGCAGTATTTT
j_gene: TRBJ2-6; v_gene: TRBV20-1; abundance: few; len: 18; d_gene: TRBD1; CDR3aa: CSARSRTGGTSGANVLTF; CDR3nt: TGCAGTGCTAGATCCCGGACAGGGGGCACCTCTGGGGCCAACGTCCTGACTTTC